Described below is a single T cell receptor beta chain sequence and its context. Its antigen remains undetermined. No base quality information exists; no much larger clone differs at one position. The source of the sample is a study of blood T cell repertoires in COVID-19 (dated by TCRdb to the early 2020s). In the study overall: The collaborator samples originated in the United States, Italy and Spain and spanned the acute and convalescent phases of COVID-19. Samples were obtained from the ongoing ImmuneRACE study (first 160 participants) and from over a thousand subjects provided by 6 global collaborators. The prospective study material was composed of cDNA or gDNA derived from T cells, B-cell-depleted T cells, or PBMCs. The repertoires were released in a freely available public database intended as a resource for research on the immune response to SARS-CoV-2. Sample metadata almost always included a de-identified subject ID, COVID-19 status, age in years and sex. Where available, HLA class I and class II types were taken from metadata supplied by the sample provider and were not determined by assay-based typing. The dataset comprised deeply sampled blood TCRbeta repertoires from subjects exposed to, actively infected with, or recovered from COVID-19. Overall results and qualifications from the work: Clinical and demographic metadata were provided uncurated, with the amount varying by source and participant.

TCRbeta CDR3 regions were amplified from genomic DNA by means of the immunoSEQ Assay, a bias-controlled multiplex PCR. In the original analysis: Nucleated cell counts per sample were estimated from amplification of reference gene primers within the assay. To quantify the absolute abundance of each unique TCRbeta CDR3 rearrangement, sequence reads were collapsed and filtered. For each sample, productive Simpson clonality was calculated as the square root of Simpson's diversity index across productive rearrangements. The table was pulled from immuneACCESS by TCRdb, which kept in-frame rearrangements only. Such tables lose some clones; where checked, under half of the loss comes from unresolved V genes, and the rest has no known cause. V and J calls and clone size are as listed in that table; D and trimming were resolved from the DNA. The sample profile shows about 330,000 clones; roughly 83% of them were found once. The biggest ten clones account for 1.5% to 2% of the sample.

Collaborating institutions collected whole blood in K2EDTA tubes following their own protocols. For TCRbeta analysis, collaborator samples were shipped as frozen whole blood, as isolated PBMCs, or as DNA extracted from either sample type. The CDR1 and CDR2 encoded by the germline V gene are LGHNA and YNFKEQ. The CDR3 runs 15 residues from the cysteine to the phenylalanine. Of the read, only the CDR3 DNA is kept; its 45 bases are in frame from base 1. The germline V and J ends show losses of 4 bases and 4 bases respectively, and no gene match explains 8 bases of the junction. The sample consisted of peripheral blood. The receptor's source is a woman between 45 and 60 years old with acute or convalescent COVID-19. Recombination connected TRBV4-2 to TRBJ2-3; 7 bases in the middle match TRBD2. Read as DNA, the sequence is TGTGCCAGCAGCCCCATTCTGGGGGGGTCAGATACGCAGTATTTT. The encoded protein is CASSPILGGSDTQYF.